The clone carrying this TCR beta chain has a handful of counts. Its antigen is currently unknown. V was clipped by 2 bases and J by 0 bases, with 11 bases between them. The CDR3 sequence is 16 residues long. The data belong to a study of T-cell memory formation after mild COVID-19. In the study overall: TCR clusters mostly belonged to single donors.

TCRdb reprocessed the 5' RACE reads with MiXCR, giving one entry per CDR3 protein. The sample contains fewer than 700,000 distinct CDR3 sequences, over 15% of which appear only once. Whole-study results and caveats: Contracting CD4+ clones were located mainly in CM and EM, and CD8+ clones in EMRA. For second-wave clones that peaked at day 37, SARS-CoV-2 specificity went unverified.

The rearrangement uses TRBV12-3 or TRBV12-4 and TRBJ1-3; D unclear. The receptor's source is an adult woman who had mild COVID-19 (a few samples of this study predate the infection). Cell type and time point are not known. Sequencing was performed on PBMCs or a T cell subset sorted from them (not recorded which). DNA of the CDR3: TGTGCCAGCAGTTTACAGCCTCTGAGCTCTGGAAACACCATATATTTT. This sequence encodes CASSLQPLSSGNTIYF.